The present entry profiles one T cell receptor (beta chain) with its context. Profiled with immunoSEQ multiplex PCR; TCRdb holds only in-frame clones, not every one. Seen here are about 92,000 clones, over 80% observed once, and the top ten hold over 2%. The data were obtained in a study of T cell changes during pregnancy in multiple sclerosis. The V gene end was trimmed by 2 bases and the J gene end by 3 bases; junction bases not matched to a gene: 3. The CDR3 spans 15 residues. Germline V gene data show CDR1 as SGHTA and CDR2 as FQGTGA. This chain joins TRBV7-3 and TRBJ2-3; 9 bases map to TRBD2. This material consisted of peripheral blood, taken in the first trimester of pregnancy. This TCR came from a female donor with multiple sclerosis, enrolled in a pregnancy study. Here the CDR3 DNA reads TGTGCCAGCAGCTTAGGTCTAGCGGGAACAGATACGCAGTATTTT. As protein: CASSLGLAGTDTQYF.